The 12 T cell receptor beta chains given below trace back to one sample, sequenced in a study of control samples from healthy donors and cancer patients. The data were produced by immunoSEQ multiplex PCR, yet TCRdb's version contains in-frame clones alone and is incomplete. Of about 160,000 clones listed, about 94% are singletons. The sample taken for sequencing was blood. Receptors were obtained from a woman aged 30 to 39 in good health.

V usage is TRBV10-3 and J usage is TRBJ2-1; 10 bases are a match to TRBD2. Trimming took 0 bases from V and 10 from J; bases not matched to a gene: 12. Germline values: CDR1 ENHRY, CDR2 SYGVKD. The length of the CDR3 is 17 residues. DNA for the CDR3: TGTGCCATCAGTGAGTCGATTAGCGGGAGGCCGGGGGGGGAGCAGTTCTTC. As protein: CAISESISGRPGGEQFF.

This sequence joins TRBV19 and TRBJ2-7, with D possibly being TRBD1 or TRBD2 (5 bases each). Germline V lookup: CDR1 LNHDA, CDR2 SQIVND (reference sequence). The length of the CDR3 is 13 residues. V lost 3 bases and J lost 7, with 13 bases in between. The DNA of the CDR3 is TGTGCCAGTAGTATGGGGCCGGGATGGGAGCAGTACTTC. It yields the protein CASSMGPGWEQYF. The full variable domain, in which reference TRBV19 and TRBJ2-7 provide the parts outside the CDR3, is DGGITQSPKYLFRKEGQNVTLSCEQNLNHDAMYWYRQDPGQGLRLIYYSQIVNDFQKGDIAEGYSVSREKKESFPLTVTSAQKNPTAFYLCASSMGPGWEQYFGPGTRLTVT.

The DNA of the CDR3 is TGTGCCATCCGGTCGGTTGACCCCTATGGCTACACCTTC. Its translation: CAIRSVDPYGYTF. The chain has TRBV10-3 and TRBJ1-2; unclear D gene. CDR3 length equals 13 residues. Deletions cut 8 bases from V and 4 bases from J, with 14 bases between. Germline V gives CDR1 ENHRY, CDR2 SYGVKD.

This CDR3 reads CASSVEPSLLGTEAFF. The CDR3 bases are TGTGCCAGCAGCGTAGAACCCTCCCTGTTGGGCACTGAAGCTTTCTTT. This rearrangement joins TRBV9 to TRBJ1-1, with D unresolved. The CDR3 is 16 amino acids. Germline V gene lookup returns CDR1 SGDLS and CDR2 YYNGEE. V was shortened by 0 bases and J by 4 bases, with 16 bases between the two germline ends.

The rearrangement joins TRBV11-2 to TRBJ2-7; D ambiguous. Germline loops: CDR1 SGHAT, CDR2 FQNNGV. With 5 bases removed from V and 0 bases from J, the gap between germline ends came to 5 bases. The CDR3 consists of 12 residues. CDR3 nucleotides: TGTGCCAGCAGCCGGTACTCCTACGAGCAGTACTTC. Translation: CASSRYSYEQYF.

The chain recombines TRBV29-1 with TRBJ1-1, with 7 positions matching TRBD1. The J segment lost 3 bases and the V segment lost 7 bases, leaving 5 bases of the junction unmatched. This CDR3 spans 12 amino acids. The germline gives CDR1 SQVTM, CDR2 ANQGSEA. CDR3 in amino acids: CSAGTAYTEAFF. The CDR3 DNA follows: TGCAGCGCCGGGACAGCATACACTGAAGCTTTCTTT. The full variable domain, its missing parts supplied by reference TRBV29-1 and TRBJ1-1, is SAVISQKPSRDICQRGTSLTIQCQVDSQVTMMFWYRQQPGQSLTLIATANQGSEATYESGFVIDKFPISRPNLTFSTLTVSNMSPEDSSIYLCSAGTAYTEAFFGQGTRLTVV.

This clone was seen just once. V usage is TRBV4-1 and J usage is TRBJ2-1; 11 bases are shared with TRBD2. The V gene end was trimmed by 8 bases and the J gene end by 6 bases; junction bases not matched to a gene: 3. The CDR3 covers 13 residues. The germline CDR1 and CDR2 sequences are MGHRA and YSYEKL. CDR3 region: CASLAGGSNEQFF. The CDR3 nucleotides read TGCGCCAGCCTAGCGGGAGGCTCCAATGAGCAGTTCTTC.

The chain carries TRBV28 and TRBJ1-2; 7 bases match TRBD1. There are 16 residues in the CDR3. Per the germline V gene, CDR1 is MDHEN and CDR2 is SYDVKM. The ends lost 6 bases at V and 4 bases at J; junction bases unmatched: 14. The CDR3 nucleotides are TGTGCCAGCAGCAACCTGATGTGGGACAGATCCTATGGCTACACCTTC. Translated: CASSNLMWDRSYGYTF.

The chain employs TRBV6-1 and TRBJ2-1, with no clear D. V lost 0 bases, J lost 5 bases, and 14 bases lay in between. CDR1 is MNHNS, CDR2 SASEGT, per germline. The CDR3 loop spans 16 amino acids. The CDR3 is CASSEALLKWDNEQFF. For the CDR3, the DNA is TGTGCCAGCAGTGAAGCGCTTCTTAAGTGGGACAATGAGCAGTTCTTC.

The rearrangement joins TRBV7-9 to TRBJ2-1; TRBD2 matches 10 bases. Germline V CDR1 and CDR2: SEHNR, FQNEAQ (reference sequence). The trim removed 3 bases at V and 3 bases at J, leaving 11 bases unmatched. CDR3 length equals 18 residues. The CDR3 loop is CASSLGRLAGAGYNEQFF. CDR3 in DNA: TGTGCCAGCAGCTTGGGCAGACTAGCGGGCGCTGGCTACAATGAGCAGTTCTTC.

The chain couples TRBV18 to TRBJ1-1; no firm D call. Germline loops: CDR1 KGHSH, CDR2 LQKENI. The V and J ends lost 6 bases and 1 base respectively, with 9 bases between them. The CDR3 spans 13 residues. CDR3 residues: CASSRGRNTEAFF. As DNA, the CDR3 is TGTGCCAGCTCCCGCGGACGGAACACTGAAGCTTTCTTT.

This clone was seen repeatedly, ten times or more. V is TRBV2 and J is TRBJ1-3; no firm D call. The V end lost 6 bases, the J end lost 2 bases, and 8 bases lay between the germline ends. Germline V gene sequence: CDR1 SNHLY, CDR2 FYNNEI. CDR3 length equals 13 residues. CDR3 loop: CASSPDPGNTIYF. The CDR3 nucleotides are TGTGCCAGCAGCCCCGATCCTGGAAACACCATATATTTT.